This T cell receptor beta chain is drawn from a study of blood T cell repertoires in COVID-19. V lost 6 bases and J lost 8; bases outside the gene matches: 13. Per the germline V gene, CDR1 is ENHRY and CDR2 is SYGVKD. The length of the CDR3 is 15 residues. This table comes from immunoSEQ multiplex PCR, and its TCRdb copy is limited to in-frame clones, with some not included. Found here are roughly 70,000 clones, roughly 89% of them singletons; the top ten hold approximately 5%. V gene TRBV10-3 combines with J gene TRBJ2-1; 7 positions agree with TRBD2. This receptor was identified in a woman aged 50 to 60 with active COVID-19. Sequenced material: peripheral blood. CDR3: CAISLGAGEAYEQFF. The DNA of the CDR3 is TGTGCCATCAGCCTTGGGGCGGGAGAAGCGTATGAGCAGTTCTTC.